The present T cell receptor (beta chain) was sequenced within a study of cytomegalovirus exposure and HLA in healthy donors. The study's findings and limits: It was 164 TCR beta chains that were listed as cytomegalovirus-associated. At a 0.05 false discovery rate, a later analysis found about 17,000 TCR beta sequences to be associated with HLA alleles.

A word on this clone: What it recognizes is unknown.

Looked up from germline, CDR1 is SGHAT and CDR2 is FQNNGV. The CDR3 runs 18 residues. Trimming at V came to 2 bases and at J to 9 bases, leaving 18 bases not matched to a gene. The PCR used 60 Vbeta and 13 Jbeta primers. Sequencing was performed with immunoSEQ multiplex PCR; in TCRdb, only in-frame clones are kept and a portion is missing. This sample has around 150,000 clones, with 66% found just once. This sequence originates from a human donor in good health. The sequenced sample consisted of PBMCs. This chain uses TRBV11-2 with TRBJ2-5, with 10 nucleotides matching TRBD2. In DNA, the CDR3 is TGTGCCAGCAGCTTATCGGCATGGTCTAGCGGGAGTGGGAATGCCCAGTACTTC. This codes for CASSLSAWSSGSGNAQYF.